The source of this T cell receptor (beta chain) is a study of cytomegalovirus exposure and HLA in healthy donors. Study summary: According to later analysis, the same platform produced the roughly 120 validation and over 600 first-cohort repertoires. Study observations and caveats: The listing of about 150 TCR beta chains classed them as cytomegalovirus-associated. In vitro, a few CMV-associated chains proved specific for CMV antigens. Most TCR sequences were rare, but some public TCRs occurred in many donors.

A remark on this clone: Its antigen remains unknown.

CDR1 and CDR2 (germline): MDHEN, SYDVKM. The junction had 5 bases not matched to a gene; V was cut back by 8 bases and J by 2 bases. CDR3 length: 15 residues. The assay was immunoSEQ multiplex PCR, and TCRdb's table has in-frame clones only and misses some. This sample has 38,000 or so clones, with about 93% found just once. The material sequenced was PBMCs. The clonotype originates from a man younger than 35 in good health and CMV-seronegative. The chain has TRBV28 and TRBJ2-2; 10 nucleotides agree with TRBD2. The DNA for the CDR3 is TGTGCCAGCGGCTCTAGCGGGGGTAACACCGGGGAGCTGTTTTTT. Protein: CASGSSGGNTGELFF.